The TCR beta chain under discussion was sequenced for a study of blood T cell repertoires in COVID-19. Original handling: The assay estimated nucleated cells by amplifying reference gene primers. Libraries were prepared by immunoSEQ multiplex PCR; TCRdb keeps only in-frame clonotypes and omits some of them. That table is the source of V, J and clone size, and D and trimming were worked out from the DNA. In the table there are 150,000 or so clones, over 75% of which are singletons. Germline-derived CDR1 and CDR2 are ENHRY and SYGVKD. This CDR3 is 16 amino acids long. V shed 4 bases, J shed 0 bases, and the junction held 7 bases outside the gene matches. All enrollees were about 18 to 89 years old and from roughly 22 US areas. Cohorts were determined from participant-reported clinical history.

What was sequenced was PBMCs or T cells enriched from blood (not recorded which). The sequence was collected from a woman in her thirties with acute COVID-19. This sequence joins TRBV10-3 and TRBJ1-1; TRBD1 aligns across 8 bases. The CDR3 sequence: CAISVQGDRVNTEAFF. Written as DNA, the CDR3 is TGTGCCATCAGTGTACAGGGGGATCGTGTGAACACTGAAGCTTTCTTT.